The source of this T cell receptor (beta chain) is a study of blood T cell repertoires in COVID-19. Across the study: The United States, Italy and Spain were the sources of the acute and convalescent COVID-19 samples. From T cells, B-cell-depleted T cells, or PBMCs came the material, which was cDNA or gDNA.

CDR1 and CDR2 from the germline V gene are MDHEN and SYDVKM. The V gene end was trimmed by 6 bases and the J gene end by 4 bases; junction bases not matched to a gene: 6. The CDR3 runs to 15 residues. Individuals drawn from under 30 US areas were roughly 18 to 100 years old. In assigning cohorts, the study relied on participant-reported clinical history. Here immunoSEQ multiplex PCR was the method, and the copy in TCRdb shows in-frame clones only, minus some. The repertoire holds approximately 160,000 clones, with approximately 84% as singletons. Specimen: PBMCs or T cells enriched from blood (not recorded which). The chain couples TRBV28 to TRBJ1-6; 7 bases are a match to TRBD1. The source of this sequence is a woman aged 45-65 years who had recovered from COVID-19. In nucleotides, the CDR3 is TGTGCCAGCAGCGGGACAGAAAATTATAATTCACCCCTCCACTTT. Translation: CASSGTENYNSPLHF.